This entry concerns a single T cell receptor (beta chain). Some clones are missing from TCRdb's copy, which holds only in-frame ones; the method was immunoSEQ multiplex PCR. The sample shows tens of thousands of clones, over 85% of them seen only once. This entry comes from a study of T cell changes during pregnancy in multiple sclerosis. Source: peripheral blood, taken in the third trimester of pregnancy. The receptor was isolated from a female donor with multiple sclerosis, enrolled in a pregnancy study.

CDR3 DNA: TGTGCCAGCAGCCAGAGACAGGAGATATATTTT. Encoded protein: CASSQRQEIYF. V is TRBV7-2 and J is TRBJ1-3; weak D call: TRBD1 (6 bases). The germline CDR1 and CDR2 sequences are SGHTA and FQGNSA. Trimming stripped 5 bases from V and 13 bases from J, with 12 bases between. This CDR3 spans 11 amino acids.